The T cell receptor beta chain under discussion was sequenced for a study of cytomegalovirus exposure and HLA in healthy donors. Study-wide results and caveats: Analysis was performed later, and it showed HLA-associated TCR beta chains to be more clonally expanded than equally common others. Later analysis associated a missense DCLRE1C variant with TCR beta V- and J-gene trimming. It was in a later analysis that TCR association rates were seen to vary by HLA locus, highest for DRB1 and lowest for HLA-C.

CDR3 size: 13 residues. PCR used 60 Vbeta primers and 13 Jbeta primers. Sequencing used immunoSEQ multiplex PCR; TCRdb keeps in-frame clones, though not all of them. Reported are about 140,000 clones; the ten largest clones contain less than 3%. About this clone: The antigen remains undetermined.

Sequencing was performed on PBMCs. The chain uses TRBV21-1 and TRBJ1-1; the tabulated D call, TRBD1, remains unverified against the DNA. TRBV21-1 constitutes a pseudogene. The sequence was obtained from a man in his forties in good health and CMV-seronegative. In nucleotides, the CDR3 is TGTGCCAGCAGCGAAAGGGACATCCTAGAAGCTTTCTTT. This translates into CASSERDILEAFF.